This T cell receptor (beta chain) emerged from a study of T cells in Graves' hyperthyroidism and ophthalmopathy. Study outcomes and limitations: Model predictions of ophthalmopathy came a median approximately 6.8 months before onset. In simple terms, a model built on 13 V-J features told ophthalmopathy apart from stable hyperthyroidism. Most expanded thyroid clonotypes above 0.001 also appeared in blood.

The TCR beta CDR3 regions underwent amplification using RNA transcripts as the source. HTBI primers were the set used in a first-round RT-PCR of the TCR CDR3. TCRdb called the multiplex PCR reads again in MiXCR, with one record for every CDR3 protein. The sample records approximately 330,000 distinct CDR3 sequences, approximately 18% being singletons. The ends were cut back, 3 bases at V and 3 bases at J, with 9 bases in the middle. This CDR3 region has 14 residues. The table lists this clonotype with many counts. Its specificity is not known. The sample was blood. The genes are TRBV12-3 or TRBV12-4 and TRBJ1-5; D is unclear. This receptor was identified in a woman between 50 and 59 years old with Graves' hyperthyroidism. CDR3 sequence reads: CASSFGQVNQPQHF. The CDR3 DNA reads TGTGCCAGCAGTTTTGGGCAGGTCAATCAGCCCCAGCATTTT.